Included here is one T cell receptor (beta chain) sequence, with context. What it binds is unknown. The sample belongs to a study of Ad26.COV2.S vaccination and SARS-CoV-2 variants. Treatment: over 15 received Ad26.COV2.S at low or high dose, single or two shots; roughly five received placebo; per-sample allocation not given. Sampling occurred on day 63 after the first vaccine or placebo injection. An Ad26 vector carrying the Wuhan-strain SARS-CoV-2 spike served as the vaccine. Study results and caveats: Reported findings describe substantial breadth in spike-specific CD8+ and CD4+ T cell responses following vaccination. Non-spike TCR breadth showed similarity between vaccine and placebo recipients. Placebo recipients had lower spike-specific TCR breadth than vaccine recipients.

Germline CDR1 and CDR2: GTSNPN and SVGIG (reference sequence). Trimming stripped 3 bases from V and 4 bases from J, with 16 bases between. The CDR3 is 15 amino acids. The table came from immunoSEQ multiplex PCR; TCRdb's copy has only in-frame clones and leaves some out. The sample holds some 250,000 clones, roughly 90% seen once. This chain joins TRBV30 and TRBJ2-1, with D possibly matching TRBD1 (5 bases). The source of this sequence is a person aged 18 to 59 who received the Ad26.COV2.S COVID-19 vaccine or a placebo. Sequenced material: peripheral blood, taken in a trial of Ad26.COV2.S vaccine versus placebo. CDR3 protein: CAWRAFGAKYNEQFF. The CDR3 DNA is TGTGCCTGGAGGGCTTTTGGGGCCAAATACAATGAGCAGTTCTTC. Drawing the rest from reference TRBV30 and TRBJ2-1, the complete variable domain is SQTIHQWPATLVQPVGSPLSLECTVEGTSNPNLYWYRQAAGRGLQLLFYSVGIGQISSEVPQNLSASRPQDRQFILSSKKLLLSDSGFYLCAWRAFGAKYNEQFFGPGTRLTVL.